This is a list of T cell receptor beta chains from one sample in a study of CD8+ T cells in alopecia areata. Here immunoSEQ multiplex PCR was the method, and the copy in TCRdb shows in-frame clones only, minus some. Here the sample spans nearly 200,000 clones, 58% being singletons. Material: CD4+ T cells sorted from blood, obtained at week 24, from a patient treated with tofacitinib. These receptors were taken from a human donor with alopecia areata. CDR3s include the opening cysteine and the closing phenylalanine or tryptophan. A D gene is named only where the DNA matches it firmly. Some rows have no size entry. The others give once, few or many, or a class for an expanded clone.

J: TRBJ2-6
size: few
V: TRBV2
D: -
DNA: TGTGCCAGCAGTGAGGCAGGTACAAGGGCCAACGTCCTGACTTTC
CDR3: CASSEAGTRANVLTF

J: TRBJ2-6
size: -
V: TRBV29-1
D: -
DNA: TGCAGCGTTGAACAAGAACCCGGGACATCTCACCCTGGGGCCAACGTCCTGACTTTC
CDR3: CSVEQEPGTSHPGANVLTF

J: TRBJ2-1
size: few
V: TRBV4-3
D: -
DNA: TGCGCCAGCAGCCAAGATCCGCGGGGTGAGCAGTTCTTC
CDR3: CASSQDPRGEQFF

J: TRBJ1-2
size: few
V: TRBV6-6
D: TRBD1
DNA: TGTGCCAGCAGTTACTCGACAGGGAACTATGGCTACACCTTC
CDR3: CASSYSTGNYGYTF

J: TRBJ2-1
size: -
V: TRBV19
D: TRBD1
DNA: TGTGCCAGTAGTATCGATAAGGGGGCCTTCTACAATGAGCAGTTCTTC
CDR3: CASSIDKGAFYNEQFF

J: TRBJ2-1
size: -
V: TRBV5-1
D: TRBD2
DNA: TGCGCCAGCAGCTTAAATCTAGCGGACTACAATGAGCAGTTCTTC
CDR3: CASSLNLADYNEQFF

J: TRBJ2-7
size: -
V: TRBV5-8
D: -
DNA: TGTGCCAGCAGCTTGGCCCGGGGGGCTACCTACGAGCAGTACTTC
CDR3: CASSLARGATYEQYF

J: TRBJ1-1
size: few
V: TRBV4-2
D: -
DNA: TGTGCCAGCAGCCAAGTTGGAGAAGACACTGAAGCTTTCTTT
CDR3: CASSQVGEDTEAFF

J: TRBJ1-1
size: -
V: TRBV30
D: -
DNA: TGTGCCTGGAGTGCAGGGCAGGCGGCAAGGGGGTTT
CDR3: CAWSAGQAARGF

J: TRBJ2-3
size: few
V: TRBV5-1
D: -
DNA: TGCGCCAGCAGCTTTAGACAGCTAACAGATACGCAGTATTTT
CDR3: CASSFRQLTDTQYF

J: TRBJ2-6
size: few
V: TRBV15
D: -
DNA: TGTGCCACCAGCAGAGATAGGCCTGGGGCCAACGTCCTGACTTTC
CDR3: CATSRDRPGANVLTF

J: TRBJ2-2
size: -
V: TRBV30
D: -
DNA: TGTGCCTGGAGTAATGGGGGTCTAGGCAACACCGGGGAGCTGTTTTTT
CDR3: CAWSNGGLGNTGELFF

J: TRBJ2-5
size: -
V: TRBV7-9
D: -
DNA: TGTGCCAGCAGCTCGCAGGAGACCCAGTACTTC
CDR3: CASSSQETQYF

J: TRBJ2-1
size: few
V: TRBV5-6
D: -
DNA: TGTGCCAGCAGCGTAGGGACGGCTTACAATGAGCAGTTCTTC
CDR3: CASSVGTAYNEQFF

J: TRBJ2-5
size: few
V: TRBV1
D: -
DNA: TGCACCAGCATTACTAGCGGGGGACGGACCCAGTACTTC
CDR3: CTSITSGGRTQYF

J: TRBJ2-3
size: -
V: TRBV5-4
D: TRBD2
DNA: TGTGCCAGCAGCTTGGGCGGGAGTTTGACGGATACGCAGTATTTT
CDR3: CASSLGGSLTDTQYF

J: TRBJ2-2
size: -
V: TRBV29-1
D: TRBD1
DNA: TGCAGCGTTAGACAGGGGATCAACACCGGGGAGCTGTTTTTT
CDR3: CSVRQGINTGELFF

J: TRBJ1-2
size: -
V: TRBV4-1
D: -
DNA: TGCGCCAGCAGCCAAGCAGGGACCTATGGCTACACCTTC
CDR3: CASSQAGTYGYTF

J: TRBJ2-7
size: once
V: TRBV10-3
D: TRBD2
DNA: TGTGCCATCAGTGAGTCGCTGACTAGCGTGTACGAGCAGTACTTC
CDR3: CAISESLTSVYEQYF

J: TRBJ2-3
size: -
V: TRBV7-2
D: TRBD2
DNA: TGTGCCAGCAGAAAGACTAGCGACACAGATACGCAGTATTTT
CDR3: CASRKTSDTDTQYF

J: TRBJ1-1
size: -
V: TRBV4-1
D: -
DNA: TGCGCCAGCAGCCAGACGAGGGAGACTGAAGCTTTCTTT
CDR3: CASSQTRETEAFF

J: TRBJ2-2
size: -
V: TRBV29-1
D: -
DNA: TGCAGCGTGTTAGGGACAAGTCTCACCGGCGAGCTGTTTTTT
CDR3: CSVLGTSLTGELFF

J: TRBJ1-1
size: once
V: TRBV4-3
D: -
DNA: TGCGCCAGCAGCCAAGACGGGGGGCAGGGTACTGAAGCTTTCTTT
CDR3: CASSQDGGQGTEAFF

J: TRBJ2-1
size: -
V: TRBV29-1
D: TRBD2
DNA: TGCAGCGTTGTTGGCGGGAGGGAATACAATGAGCAGTTCTTC
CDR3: CSVVGGREYNEQFF

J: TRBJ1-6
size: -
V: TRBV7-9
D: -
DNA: TGTGCCAGCAGCTTAACAGTGGCAGCCCGGAGGGGTTCACCCCTCCACTTT
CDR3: CASSLTVAARRGSPLHF

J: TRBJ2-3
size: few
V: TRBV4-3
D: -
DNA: TGCGCCAGCAGCCAGACCCGTGCCCCACTCACGCAGTATTTT
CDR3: CASSQTRAPLTQYF

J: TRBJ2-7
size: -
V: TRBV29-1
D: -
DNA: TGCAGCGTCGCCGGGACTTCCTCCGAGCAGTACTTC
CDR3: CSVAGTSSEQYF

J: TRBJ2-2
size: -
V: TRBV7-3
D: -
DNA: TGTGCCAGCAGCCCGGTGCTAGGTTCCGGGGAGCTGTTTTTT
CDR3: CASSPVLGSGELFF

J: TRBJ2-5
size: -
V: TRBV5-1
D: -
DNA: TGCGCCAGCAGCTTTGGATCGTCAGGGTCGGAGACCCAGTACTTC
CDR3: CASSFGSSGSETQYF

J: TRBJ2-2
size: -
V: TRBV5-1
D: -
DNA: TGCGCCAGCAGCTTGGAACAGGACGGGGAGCTGTTTTTT
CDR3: CASSLEQDGELFF

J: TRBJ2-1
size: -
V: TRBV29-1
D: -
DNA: TGCAGCGTTGGAAGGGGCGCCTACAATGAGCAGTTCTTC
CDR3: CSVGRGAYNEQFF

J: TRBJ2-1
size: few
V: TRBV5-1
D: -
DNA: TGCGCCAGCAGCTTGGGGGGGCCGTTGAATGAGCAGTTCTTC
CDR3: CASSLGGPLNEQFF

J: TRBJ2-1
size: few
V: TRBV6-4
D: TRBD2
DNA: TGTGCCAGCAGCGAAATAAGCGGGAGAAGGAGAAATGAGCAGTTCTTC
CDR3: CASSEISGRRRNEQFF

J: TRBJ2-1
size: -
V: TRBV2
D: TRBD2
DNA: TGTGCCAGCAGTTTTCGGGGGGGCCGCGATGAGCAGTTCTTC
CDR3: CASSFRGGRDEQFF

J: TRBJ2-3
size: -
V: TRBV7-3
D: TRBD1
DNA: TGTGCCAGCAGCGTCAGCCGGGACAGGGGAACAGATACGCAGTATTTT
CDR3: CASSVSRDRGTDTQYF

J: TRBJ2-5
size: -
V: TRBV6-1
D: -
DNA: TGTGCCACAGCAGAGCCGTACCAAGAGACCCAGTACTTC
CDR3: CATAEPYQETQYF

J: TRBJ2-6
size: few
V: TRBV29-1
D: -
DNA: TGCAGCGTTGAAAGGGGTATTGGTGGGGCCAACGTCCTGACTTTC
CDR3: CSVERGIGGANVLTF

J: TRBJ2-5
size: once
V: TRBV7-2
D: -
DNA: TGTGCCAGCAGCTTGTATAAGGCGGAAGAGACCCAGTACTTC
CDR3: CASSLYKAEETQYF

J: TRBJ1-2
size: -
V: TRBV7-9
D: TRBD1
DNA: TGTGCCAGCAGCTTTCCGGGACAGGAGGGCTATGGCTACACCTTC
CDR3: CASSFPGQEGYGYTF

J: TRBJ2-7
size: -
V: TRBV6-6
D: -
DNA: TGTGCCAGCAGTCGTGGTGACGAGCAGTACTTC
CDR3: CASSRGDEQYF

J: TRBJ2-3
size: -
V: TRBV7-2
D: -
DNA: TGTGCCAGCAGCTCATCTAGCGAGAGCACAGATACGCAGTATTTT
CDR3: CASSSSSESTDTQYF

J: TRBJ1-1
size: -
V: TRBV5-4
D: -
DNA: TGTGCCAGCAGCTTGACGGGGAACACTGAAGCTTTCTTT
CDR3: CASSLTGNTEAFF

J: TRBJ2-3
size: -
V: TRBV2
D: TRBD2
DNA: TGTGCCAGCAGGTCCGGGACTAGCGGCTCAGCGGCGCAGTATTTT
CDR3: CASRSGTSGSAAQYF

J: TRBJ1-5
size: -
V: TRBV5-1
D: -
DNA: TGCGCCAGCAGTTGGGGGGATCATAGCAATCAGCCCCAGCATTTT
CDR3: CASSWGDHSNQPQHF

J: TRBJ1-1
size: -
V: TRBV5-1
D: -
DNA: TGCGCCAGCAGCAACCCTGAGATAGGGGACACTGAAGCTTTCTTT
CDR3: CASSNPEIGDTEAFF

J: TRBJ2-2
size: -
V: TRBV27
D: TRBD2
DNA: TGTGCCAGCAGTTTTCGGGGACTAGCGGGGAACACCGGGGAGCTGTTTTTT
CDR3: CASSFRGLAGNTGELFF

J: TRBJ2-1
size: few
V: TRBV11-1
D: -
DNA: TGTGCCAGCAGCGCGGGACTCCTTAATGAGCAGTTCTTC
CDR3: CASSAGLLNEQFF

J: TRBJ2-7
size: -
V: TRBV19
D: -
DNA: TGTGCCAGTAGAGGGGCCGCCTACGAGCAGTACTTC
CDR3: CASRGAAYEQYF

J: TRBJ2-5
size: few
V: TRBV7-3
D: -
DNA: TGTGCCAGCAGCACCGGGGGGCCGGACGAGACCCAGTACTTC
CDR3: CASSTGGPDETQYF

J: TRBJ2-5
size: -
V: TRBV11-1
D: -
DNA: TGTGCCAGCAGCTCGTTACCGGGAGAGACCCAGTACTTC
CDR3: CASSSLPGETQYF

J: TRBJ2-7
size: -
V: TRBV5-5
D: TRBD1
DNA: TGTGCCAGCACCCGGTGGACAGGATCTAGCTCCTACGAGCAGTACTTC
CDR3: CASTRWTGSSSYEQYF